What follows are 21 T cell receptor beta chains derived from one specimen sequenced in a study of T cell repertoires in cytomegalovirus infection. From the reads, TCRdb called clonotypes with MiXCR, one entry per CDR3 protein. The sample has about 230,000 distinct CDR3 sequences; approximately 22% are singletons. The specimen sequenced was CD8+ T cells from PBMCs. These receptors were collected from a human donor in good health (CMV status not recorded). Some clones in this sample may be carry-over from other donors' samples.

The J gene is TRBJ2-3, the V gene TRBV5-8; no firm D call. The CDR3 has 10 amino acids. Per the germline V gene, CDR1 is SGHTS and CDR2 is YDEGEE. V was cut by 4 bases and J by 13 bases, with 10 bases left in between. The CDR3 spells CASSDTVKYF. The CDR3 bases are TGTGCCAGCAGCGATACCGTAAAGTATTTT. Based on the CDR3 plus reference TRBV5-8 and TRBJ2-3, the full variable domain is EAGVTQSPTHLIKTRGQQATLRCSPISGHTSVYWYQQALGLGLQFLLWYDEGEERNRGNFPPRFSGRQFPNYSSELNVNALELEDSALYLCASSDTVKYFGPGTRLTVL.

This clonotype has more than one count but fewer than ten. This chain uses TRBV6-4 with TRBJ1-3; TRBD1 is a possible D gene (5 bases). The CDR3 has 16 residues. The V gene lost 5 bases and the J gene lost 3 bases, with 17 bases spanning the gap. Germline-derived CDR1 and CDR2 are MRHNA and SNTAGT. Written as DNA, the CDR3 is TGTGCCAGCAGTCCTCCGGGACGTGGGCTTGGAAACACCATATATTTT. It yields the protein CASSPPGRGLGNTIYF.

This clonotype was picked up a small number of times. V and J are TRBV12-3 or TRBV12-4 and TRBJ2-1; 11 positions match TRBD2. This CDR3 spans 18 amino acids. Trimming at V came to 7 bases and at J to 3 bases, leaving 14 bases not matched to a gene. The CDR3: CASINGGSGGENYNEQFF. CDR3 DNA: TGTGCCAGCATCAACGGTGGTAGCGGGGGGGAAAACTACAATGAGCAGTTCTTC.

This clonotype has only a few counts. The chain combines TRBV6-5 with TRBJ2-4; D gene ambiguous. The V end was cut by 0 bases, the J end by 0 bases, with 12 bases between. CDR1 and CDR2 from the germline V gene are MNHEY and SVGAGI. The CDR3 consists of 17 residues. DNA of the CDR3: TGTGCCAGCAGTTACTCCCCGGATGGTTTAGCCAAAAACATTCAGTACTTC. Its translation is CASSYSPDGLAKNIQYF.

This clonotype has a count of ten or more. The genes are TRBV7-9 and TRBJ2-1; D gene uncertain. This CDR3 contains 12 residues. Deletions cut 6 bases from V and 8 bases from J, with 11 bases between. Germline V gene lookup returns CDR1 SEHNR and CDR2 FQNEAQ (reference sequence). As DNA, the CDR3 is TGTGCCAGCAGTCCGATCCTGGATGAGCAGTTCTTC. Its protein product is CASSPILDEQFF.

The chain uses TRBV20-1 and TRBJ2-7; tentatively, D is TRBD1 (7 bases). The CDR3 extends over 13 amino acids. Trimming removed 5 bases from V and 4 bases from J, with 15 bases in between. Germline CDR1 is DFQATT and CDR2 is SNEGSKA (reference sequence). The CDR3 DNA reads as TGCAGTGCTTGGGACAGCGGAGGGTACGAGCAGTACTTC. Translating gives CSAWDSGGYEQYF.

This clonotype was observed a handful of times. The CDR3: CASRYTEAFF. DNA of the CDR3: TGTGCCAGCAGGTACACTGAAGCTTTCTTT. The chain combines TRBV6-6 with TRBJ1-1; no clear D gene. Trimming removed 6 bases at V and 3 bases at J, with 2 bases between. CDR1 is MNHNY, CDR2 SVGAGI, per germline (reference sequence). This CDR3 is 10 amino acids long.

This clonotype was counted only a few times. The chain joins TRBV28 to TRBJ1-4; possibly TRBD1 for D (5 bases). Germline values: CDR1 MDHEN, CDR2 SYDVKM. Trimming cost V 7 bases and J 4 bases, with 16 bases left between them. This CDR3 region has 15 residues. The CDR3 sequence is CASTPAGTDNEKLFF. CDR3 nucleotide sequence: TGTGCCAGCACCCCGGCCGGGACGGATAATGAAAAACTGTTTTTT. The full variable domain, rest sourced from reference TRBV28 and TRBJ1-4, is DVKVTQSSRYLVKRTGEKVFLECVQDMDHENMFWYRQDPGLGLRLIYFSYDVKMKEKGDIPEGYSVSREKKERFSLILESASTNQTSMYLCASTPAGTDNEKLFFGSGTQLSVL.

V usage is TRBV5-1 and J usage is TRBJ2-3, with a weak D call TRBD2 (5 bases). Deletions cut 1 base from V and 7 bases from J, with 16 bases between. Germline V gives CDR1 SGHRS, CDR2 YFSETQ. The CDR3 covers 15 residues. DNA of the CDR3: TGCGCCAGCAGCTTGAGCTTGCCCCCGGGGAATACGCAGTATTTT. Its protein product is CASSLSLPPGNTQYF.

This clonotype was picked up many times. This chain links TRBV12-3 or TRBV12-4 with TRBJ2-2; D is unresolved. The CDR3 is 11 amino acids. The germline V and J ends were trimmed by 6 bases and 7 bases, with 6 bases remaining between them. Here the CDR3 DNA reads TGTGCCAGCAGCTTCGGCGGGGAGCTGTTTTTT. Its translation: CASSFGGELFF.

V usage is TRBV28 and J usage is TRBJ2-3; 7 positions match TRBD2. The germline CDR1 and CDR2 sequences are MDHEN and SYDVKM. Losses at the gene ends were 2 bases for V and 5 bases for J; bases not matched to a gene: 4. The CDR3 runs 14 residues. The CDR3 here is CASSLAGVGDTQYF. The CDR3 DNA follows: TGTGCCAGCAGTTTAGCGGGGGTGGGAGATACGCAGTATTTT.

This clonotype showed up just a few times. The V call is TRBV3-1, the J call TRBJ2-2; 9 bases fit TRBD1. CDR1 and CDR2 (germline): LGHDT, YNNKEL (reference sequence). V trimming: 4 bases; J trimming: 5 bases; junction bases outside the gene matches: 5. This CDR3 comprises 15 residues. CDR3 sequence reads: CASSPGTGWTGELFF. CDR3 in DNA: TGTGCCAGCAGCCCCGGGACAGGGTGGACCGGGGAGCTGTTTTTT.

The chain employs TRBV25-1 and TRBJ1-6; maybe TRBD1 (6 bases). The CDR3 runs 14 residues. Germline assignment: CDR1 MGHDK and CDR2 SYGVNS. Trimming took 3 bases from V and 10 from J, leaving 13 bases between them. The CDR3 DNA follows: TGTGCCAGCAGTGAGAGGGGGGCCCTCTCACCCCTCCACTTT. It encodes CASSERGALSPLHF. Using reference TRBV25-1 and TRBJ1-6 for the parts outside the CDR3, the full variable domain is EADIYQTPRYLVIGTGKKITLECSQTMGHDKMYWYQQDPGMELHLIHYSYGVNSTEKGDLSSESTVSRIRTEHFPLTLESARPSHTSQYLCASSERGALSPLHFGNGTRLTVT.

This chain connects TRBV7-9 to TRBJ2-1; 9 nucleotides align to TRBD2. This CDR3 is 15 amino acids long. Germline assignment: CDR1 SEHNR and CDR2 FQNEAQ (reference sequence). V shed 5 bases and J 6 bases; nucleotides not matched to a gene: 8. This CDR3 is CASSPSAGGLNEQFF. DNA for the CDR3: TGTGCCAGCAGCCCTAGCGCGGGGGGGCTCAATGAGCAGTTCTTC.

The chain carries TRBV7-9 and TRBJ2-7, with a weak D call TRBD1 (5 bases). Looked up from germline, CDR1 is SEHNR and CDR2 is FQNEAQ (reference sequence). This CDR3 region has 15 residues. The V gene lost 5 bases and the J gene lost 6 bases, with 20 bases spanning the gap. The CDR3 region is CASSTEVREGREQYF. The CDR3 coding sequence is TGTGCCAGCAGCACAGAGGTCAGGGAAGGACGCGAGCAGTACTTC.

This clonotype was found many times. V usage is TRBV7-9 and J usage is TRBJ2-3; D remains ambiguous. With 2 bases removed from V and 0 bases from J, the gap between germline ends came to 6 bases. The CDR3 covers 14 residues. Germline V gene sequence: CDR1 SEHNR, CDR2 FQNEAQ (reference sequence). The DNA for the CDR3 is TGTGCCAGCAGCTTACTCCGTAGCACAGATACGCAGTATTTT. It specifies CASSLLRSTDTQYF.

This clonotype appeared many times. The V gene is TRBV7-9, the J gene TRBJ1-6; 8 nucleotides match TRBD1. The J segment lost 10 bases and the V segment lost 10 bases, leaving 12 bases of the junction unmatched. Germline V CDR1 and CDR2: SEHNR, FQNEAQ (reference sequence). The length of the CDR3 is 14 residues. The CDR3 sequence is CATFMDRDGSPLHF. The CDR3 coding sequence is TGTGCCACTTTCATGGACAGGGACGGCTCACCCCTCCACTTT.

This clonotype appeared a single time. As DNA, the CDR3 is TGTGCCAGCAGCCAAGACCTCCTGTCGGGCCCGAACACCGGGGAGCTGTTTTTT. It codes for CASSQDLLSGPNTGELFF. This chain joins TRBV3-1 and TRBJ2-2; D remains unclear. The V gene's germline CDR1 is LGHDT and CDR2 YNNKEL (reference sequence). Trimming shortened V by 0 bases and J by 0 bases, and 14 bases separated the two germline ends. CDR3 length: 18 amino acids.

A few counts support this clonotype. In DNA form, the CDR3 reads TGCAGTGCTAGAGACATTAGCGGGGGGGGCCAAGAGACCCAGTACTTC. Protein: CSARDISGGGQETQYF. The J gene is TRBJ2-5, the V gene TRBV20-1, with 11 bases fitting TRBD2. The germline gives CDR1 DFQATT, CDR2 SNEGSKA (reference sequence). CDR3 length: 16 amino acids. With 0 bases clipped from V and 1 base from J, the junction kept 4 bases outside the gene matches.

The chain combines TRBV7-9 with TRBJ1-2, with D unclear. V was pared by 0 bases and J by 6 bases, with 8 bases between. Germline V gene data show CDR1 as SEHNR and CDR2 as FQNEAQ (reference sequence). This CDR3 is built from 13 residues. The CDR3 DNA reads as TGTGCCAGCAGCTTAGCACGGCAGAATGGCTACACCTTC. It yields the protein CASSLARQNGYTF.

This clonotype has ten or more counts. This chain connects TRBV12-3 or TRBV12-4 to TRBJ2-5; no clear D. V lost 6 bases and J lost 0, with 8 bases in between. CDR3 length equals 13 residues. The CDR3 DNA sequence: TGTGCCAGCAGCCGGATCAACCAAGAGACCCAGTACTTC. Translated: CASSRINQETQYF.